Each of the 3 T cell receptor beta chains below was sequenced from the same sample in a study of blood T cells in healthy people across ages (dated by TCRdb to the mid-2010s). The library was obtained by 5' RACE. A second PCR of about 6 to 12 cycles was run with a J-beta primer mix and a sample-barcoded 5' primer. The public reads were reprocessed in TCRdb via fastp at Q25 and MiXCR, keeping in-frame beta chains. Rows merge per CDR3 protein into single entries with the most common DNA and genes. The sample contains 1.8 million or so distinct CDR3 sequences, about two fifths of them found a single time. The top ten constitute under 25% of the sample. Sequencing was carried out using blood. These receptors originate from a human donor in good health.

The V and J genes are TRBV14 and TRBJ1-2; D remains unclear. V lost 1 base and J lost 6, with 12 bases in between. Germline-derived CDR1 and CDR2 are SGHDN and FVKESK. This CDR3 spans 14 amino acids. The chain's CDR3 is CASSQVNSQNGYTF. The CDR3 region has the DNA TGTGCCAGCAGCCAAGTAAACAGCCAAAATGGCTACACCTTC.

On this clonotype itself: The junction shows a germline mismatch at one end, possibly a read error. The chain recombines TRBV12-3 or TRBV12-4 with TRBJ2-4, with a weak D call TRBD1 (6 bases). Matching the DNA end better, TRBJ2-7 makes the J call doubtful. The CDR3 length is 14 residues. The DNA for the CDR3 is TGTACCAGCAGTCCTCAGGGGTTCTCCTACGAGCAGTACTTC. Its translation: CTSSPQGFSYEQYF.

The chain uses TRBV20-1 and TRBJ2-5; TRBD2 matches 7 bases. Germline V CDR1 and CDR2: DFQATT, SNEGSKA (reference sequence). The CDR3 runs to 14 residues. V lost 2 bases and J lost 4; bases outside the gene matches: 7. The CDR3: CSARFQGLLETQYF. The CDR3 DNA sequence: TGCAGTGCTAGATTTCAGGGACTATTAGAGACCCAGTACTTC.